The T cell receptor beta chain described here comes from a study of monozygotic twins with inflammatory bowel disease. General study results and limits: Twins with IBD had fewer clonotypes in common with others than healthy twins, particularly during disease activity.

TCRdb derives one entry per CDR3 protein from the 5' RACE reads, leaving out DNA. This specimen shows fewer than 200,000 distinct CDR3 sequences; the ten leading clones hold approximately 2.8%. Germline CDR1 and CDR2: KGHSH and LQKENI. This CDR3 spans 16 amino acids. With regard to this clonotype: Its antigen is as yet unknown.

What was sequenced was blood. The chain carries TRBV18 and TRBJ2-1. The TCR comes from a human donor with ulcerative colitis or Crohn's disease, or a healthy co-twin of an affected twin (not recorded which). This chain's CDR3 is CASSPPATLTYNEQFF.